This is a list of T cell receptor beta chains from one sample in a study of shared clonotypes between healthy human individuals. Clones were sequenced by immunoSEQ multiplex PCR, and TCRdb holds only the in-frame ones, with some missing. The data show around 2.1 million clones, roughly 91% seen once. The specimen was naive CD8+ T cells from PBMCs. These receptors were collected from a man aged 18 to 30 in good health. Some clones in this sample may be carry-over from other donors' samples. The CDR3 runs from the conserved cysteine through the conserved F or W. A D gene is named only where the DNA matches it firmly. Expanded clones are given a class, and other clones once, few, many or no size at all.

D: NA
size: NA
V: TRBV29-1
J: TRBJ1-2
CDR3: CSVPRPLTRGYTF
DNA: TGCAGCGTTCCCCGCCCGCTGACCCGTGGCTACACCTTC

D: TRBD1
size: NA
V: TRBV28
J: TRBJ1-3
CDR3: CASSLWLQGATGNTIYF
DNA: TGTGCCAGCAGTTTATGGCTACAGGGGGCGACAGGAAACACCATATATTTT

D: NA
size: NA
V: TRBV7-8
J: TRBJ1-2
CDR3: CASSATQGANYGYTF
DNA: TGTGCCAGCAGCGCTACCCAGGGAGCTAACTATGGCTACACCTTC

D: NA
size: once
V: TRBV1
J: TRBJ2-7
CDR3: CTSSQDGGDYEQYF
DNA: TGCACCAGCAGCCAAGACGGGGGCGACTACGAGCAGTACTTC

D: TRBD1
size: NA
V: TRBV5-4
J: TRBJ2-2
CDR3: CASSLRTGRNTGELFF
DNA: TGTGCCAGCAGCTTACGGACAGGGAGGAACACCGGGGAGCTGTTTTTT

D: NA
size: few
V: TRBV28
J: TRBJ1-1
CDR3: CASSRNGEMNTEAFF
DNA: TGTGCCAGCAGCCGAAACGGGGAGATGAACACTGAAGCTTTCTTT

D: TRBD1
size: NA
V: TRBV15
J: TRBJ1-3
CDR3: CATSRADRVSGNTIYF
DNA: TGTGCCACCAGCAGAGCAGACAGGGTATCTGGAAACACCATATATTTT

D: NA
size: NA
V: TRBV6-6
J: TRBJ1-3
CDR3: CASSHGVGASGNTIYF
DNA: TGTGCCAGCAGTCACGGAGTGGGGGCTTCTGGAAACACCATATATTTT

D: TRBD1
size: NA
V: TRBV9
J: TRBJ2-1
CDR3: CASSVDDRVRNEQFF
DNA: TGTGCCAGCAGCGTAGACGACAGGGTACGGAATGAGCAGTTCTTC

D: TRBD2
size: NA
V: TRBV10-3
J: TRBJ2-7
CDR3: CAISWASGSSYEQYF
DNA: TGTGCCATCAGTTGGGCTAGCGGGAGTTCCTACGAGCAGTACTTC

D: TRBD2
size: NA
V: TRBV4-1
J: TRBJ2-7
CDR3: CASSQAPGLAVEQYF
DNA: TGCGCCAGCAGCCAAGCTCCGGGACTAGCGGTCGAGCAGTACTTC

D: NA
size: NA
V: TRBV10-2
J: TRBJ2-1
CDR3: CASSESGIAELSYNEQFF
DNA: TGCGCCAGCAGTGAGTCCGGAATAGCGGAGCTTTCCTACAATGAGCAGTTCTTC

D: NA
size: NA
V: TRBV6-1
J: TRBJ1-4
CDR3: CASRQTRTNEKLFF
DNA: TGTGCCAGCAGGCAGACAAGAACTAATGAAAAACTGTTTTTT

D: TRBD1
size: NA
V: TRBV5-1
J: TRBJ2-7
CDR3: CASSLRDRVSYEQYF
DNA: TGCGCCAGCAGCTTGCGGGACAGGGTTTCCTACGAGCAGTACTTC

D: NA
size: NA
V: TRBV11-2
J: TRBJ2-7
CDR3: CASSLPGQPYEQYF
DNA: TGTGCCAGCAGCTTGCCGGGACAACCCTACGAGCAGTACTTC

D: NA
size: NA
V: TRBV6-5
J: TRBJ2-3
CDR3: CASSYESAMSTDTQYF
DNA: TGTGCCAGCAGTTACGAGAGTGCGATGAGCACAGATACGCAGTATTTT

D: NA
size: NA
V: TRBV7-2
J: TRBJ2-7
CDR3: CASSSRQVVSPYEQYF
DNA: TGTGCCAGCAGCTCAAGACAGGTCGTGTCCCCATACGAGCAGTACTTC

D: TRBD1
size: once
V: TRBV7-9
J: TRBJ1-2
CDR3: CASSSGTGPPYGYTF
DNA: TGTGCCAGCAGCTCCGGGACAGGGCCACCCTATGGCTACACCTTC

D: NA
size: once
V: TRBV10-2
J: TRBJ2-7
CDR3: CASSESIPEYEQYF
DNA: TGCGCCAGCAGTGAGTCGATACCGGAGTACGAGCAGTACTTC

D: NA
size: NA
V: TRBV4-3
J: TRBJ1-5
CDR3: CASSQDPTQPQHF
DNA: TGCGCCAGCAGCCAAGATCCGACTCAGCCCCAGCATTTT

D: NA
size: NA
V: TRBV5-1
J: TRBJ2-7
CDR3: CASSPVGSSYEQYF
DNA: TGCGCCAGCAGCCCGGTAGGGTCCTCCTACGAGCAGTACTTC

D: NA
size: NA
V: TRBV5-1
J: TRBJ2-1
CDR3: CASSPDRSYNEQFF
DNA: TGCGCCAGCAGCCCAGATCGCTCCTACAATGAGCAGTTCTTC

D: NA
size: NA
V: TRBV27
J: TRBJ1-1
CDR3: CASSFRDWNTEAFF
DNA: TGTGCCAGCAGTTTCCGGGACTGGAACACTGAAGCTTTCTTT

D: TRBD2
size: NA
V: TRBV5-1
J: TRBJ2-1
CDR3: CASSLSGRNYNEQFF
DNA: TGCGCCAGCAGCTTAAGCGGGAGGAACTACAATGAGCAGTTCTTC

D: TRBD2
size: NA
V: TRBV11-2
J: TRBJ2-3
CDR3: CASSGGLAGLADTQYF
DNA: TGTGCCAGCAGCGGGGGACTAGCGGGCCTTGCTGATACGCAGTATTTT

D: NA
size: NA
V: TRBV12-5
J: TRBJ1-1
CDR3: CASGLVPILGGLNTEAFF
DNA: TGTGCTAGTGGTTTGGTACCGATTTTGGGGGGGCTGAACACTGAAGCTTTCTTT

D: NA
size: NA
V: TRBV2
J: TRBJ2-7
CDR3: CASLGREEQYF
DNA: TGTGCCAGCCTTGGGCGGGAAGAGCAGTACTTC